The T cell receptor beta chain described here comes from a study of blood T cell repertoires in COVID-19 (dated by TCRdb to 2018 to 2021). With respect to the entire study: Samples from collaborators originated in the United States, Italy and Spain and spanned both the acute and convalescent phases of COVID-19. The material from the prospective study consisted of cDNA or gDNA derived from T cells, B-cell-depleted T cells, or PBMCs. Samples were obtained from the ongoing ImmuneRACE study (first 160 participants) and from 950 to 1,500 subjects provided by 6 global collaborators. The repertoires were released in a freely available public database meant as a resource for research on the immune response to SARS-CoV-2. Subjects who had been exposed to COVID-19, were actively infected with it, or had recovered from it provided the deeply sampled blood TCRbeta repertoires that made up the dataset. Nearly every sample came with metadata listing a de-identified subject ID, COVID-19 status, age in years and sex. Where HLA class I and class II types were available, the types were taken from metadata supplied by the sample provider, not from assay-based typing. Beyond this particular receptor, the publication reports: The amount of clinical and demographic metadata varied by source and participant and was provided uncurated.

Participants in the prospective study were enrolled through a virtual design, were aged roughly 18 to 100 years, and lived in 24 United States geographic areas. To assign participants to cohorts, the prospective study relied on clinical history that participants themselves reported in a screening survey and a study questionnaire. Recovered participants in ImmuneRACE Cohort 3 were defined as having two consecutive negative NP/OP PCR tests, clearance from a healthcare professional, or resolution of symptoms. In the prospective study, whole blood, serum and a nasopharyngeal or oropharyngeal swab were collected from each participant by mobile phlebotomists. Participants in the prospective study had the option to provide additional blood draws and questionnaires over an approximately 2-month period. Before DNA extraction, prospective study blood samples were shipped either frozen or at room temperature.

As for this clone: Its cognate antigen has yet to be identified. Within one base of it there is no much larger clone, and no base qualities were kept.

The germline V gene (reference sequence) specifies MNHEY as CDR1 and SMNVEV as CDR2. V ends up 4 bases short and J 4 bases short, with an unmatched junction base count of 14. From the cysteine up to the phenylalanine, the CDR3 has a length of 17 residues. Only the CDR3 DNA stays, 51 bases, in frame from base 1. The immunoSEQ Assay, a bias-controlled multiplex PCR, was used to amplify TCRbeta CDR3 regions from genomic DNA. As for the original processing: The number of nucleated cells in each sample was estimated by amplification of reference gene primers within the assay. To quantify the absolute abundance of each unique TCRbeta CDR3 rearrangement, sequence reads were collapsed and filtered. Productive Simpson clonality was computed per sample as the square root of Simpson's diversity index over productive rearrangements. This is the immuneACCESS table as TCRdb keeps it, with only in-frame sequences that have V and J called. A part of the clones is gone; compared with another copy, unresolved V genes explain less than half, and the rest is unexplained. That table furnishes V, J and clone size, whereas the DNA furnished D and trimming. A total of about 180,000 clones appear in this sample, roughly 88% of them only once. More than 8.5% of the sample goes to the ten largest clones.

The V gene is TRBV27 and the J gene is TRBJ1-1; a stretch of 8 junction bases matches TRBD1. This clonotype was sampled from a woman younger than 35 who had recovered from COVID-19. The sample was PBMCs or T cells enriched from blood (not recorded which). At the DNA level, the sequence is TGTGCCAGCAGTTCGATTTCCCGGCAGGGGGCGCCCACTGAAGCTTTCTTT. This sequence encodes CASSSISRQGAPTEAFF.